Sequencing of this T cell receptor (beta chain) was carried out in a study of cytomegalovirus exposure and HLA in healthy donors. The donors were members of the validation cohort, which comprised about 120 subjects and was separate from the first cohort of fewer than 700 subjects. As for this clone: The antigen is undetermined.

The V end was cut by 6 bases, the J end by 6 bases, with 12 bases between. CDR1 and CDR2 (germline): SNHLY, FYNNEI. The CDR3 runs 13 residues. Only in-frame clones appear in the TCRdb table, and some are missing; sequencing was by immunoSEQ multiplex PCR. The data hold 71,000 or so clones, with approximately 94% observed a single time. General study points: A few CMV-associated chains were confirmed in vitro to be specific for CMV antigens. First-cohort TCR clusters were later found to tend to co-occur in the approximately 120 validation repertoires.

The source is a woman younger than 35 in good health and CMV-seronegative. Sequencing was done on a sample of PBMCs. The chain carries TRBV2 and TRBJ2-1; tentative D call: TRBD2 (6 bases). The CDR3 DNA reads TGTGCCAGCAGGCGGGATGCAATCAATGAGCAGTTCTTC. Protein sequence: CASRRDAINEQFF.